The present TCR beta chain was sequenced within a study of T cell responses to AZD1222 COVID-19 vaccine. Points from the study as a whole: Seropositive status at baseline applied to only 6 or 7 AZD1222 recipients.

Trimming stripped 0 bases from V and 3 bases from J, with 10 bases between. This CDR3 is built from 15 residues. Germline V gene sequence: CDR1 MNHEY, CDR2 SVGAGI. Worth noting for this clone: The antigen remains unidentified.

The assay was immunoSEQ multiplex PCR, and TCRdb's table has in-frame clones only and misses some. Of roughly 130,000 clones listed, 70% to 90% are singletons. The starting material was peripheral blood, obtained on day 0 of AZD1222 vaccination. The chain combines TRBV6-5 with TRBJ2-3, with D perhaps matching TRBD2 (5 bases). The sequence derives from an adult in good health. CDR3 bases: TGTGCCAGCAGTTACTCGGAGGTGGCGACAGATACGCAGTATTTT. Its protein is CASSYSEVATDTQYF.